This entry lists 7 T cell receptor beta chains sequenced from one sample in a study of blood T cells in healthy people across ages. The authors ran a second PCR of about 7 to 11 cycles using a sample-barcoded 5' primer and a J-beta primer mix. MiXCR, applied by TCRdb to the 5' RACE reads, yields one record per CDR3 protein. The table shows around 1,800,000 distinct CDR3 sequences, with roughly two fifths occurring only once. Sequenced: blood. These receptors all come from a human donor in good health.

The rearrangement links TRBV5-1 to TRBJ2-7, with 10 positions matching TRBD1. This CDR3 has 16 residues. Germline trimming cut 1 base from V and 6 bases from J; bases unmatched to any gene: 10. Germline CDR1 is SGHRS and CDR2 is YFSETQ. The CDR3 nucleotides are TGCGCCAGCAGCTTGAGGGGGAAAGGACAGGGGGGCGAGCAGTACTTC. Its translation: CASSLRGKGQGGEQYF.

This clonotype occurred a few times. The chain links TRBV6-1 to TRBJ2-7; D may be TRBD1 (5 bases). Trimming pared 7 bases from V and 2 bases from J, leaving 15 bases between. The length of the CDR3 is 14 residues. Germline V gene sequence: CDR1 MNHNS, CDR2 SASEGT. CDR3 nucleotides: TGTGCCAGCAAACCGGACACAAGAACCTACGAGCAGTACTTC. It is translated as CASKPDTRTYEQYF.

In DNA form, the CDR3 reads TGTGCCACCAGTGATCTCGACAGTGCCACAGATACGCAGTATTTT. It yields the protein CATSDLDSATDTQYF. The V gene is TRBV24-1, the J gene TRBJ2-3; D possibly corresponds to TRBD1 (5 bases). V gave up 3 bases and J gave up 2 bases, with 11 bases separating them. The germline V gene encodes CDR1 KGHDR and CDR2 SFDVKD. This CDR3 is built from 15 residues.

The chain links TRBV7-6 to TRBJ2-7; D assignment may be TRBD1 or TRBD2 (5 bases each). Germline values: CDR1 SGHVS, CDR2 FNYEAQ. This CDR3 has 15 residues. The V end lost 0 bases, the J end lost 4 bases, and 13 bases lay between the germline ends. The CDR3 protein is CASSLARGTPYEQYF. In DNA form, the CDR3 reads TGTGCCAGCAGCTTAGCGAGGGGTACCCCTTACGAGCAGTACTTC.

This clonotype was counted many times. J is TRBJ2-7 and V is TRBV6-6; D not certain. The CDR3 extends over 11 amino acids. CDR1 is MNHNY, CDR2 SVGAGI, per germline (reference sequence). Trimming left V 2 bases short and J 3 bases short, with 2 bases between. The CDR3 sequence is CASSYVYEQYF. In DNA form, the CDR3 reads TGTGCCAGCAGTTACGTCTACGAGCAGTACTTC.

This rearrangement joins TRBV11-2 to TRBJ2-4, with 8 bases aligning to TRBD1. The closer fit of TRBJ2-5 to the DNA end suggests the J call may be wrong. From germline, CDR1 is SGHAT and CDR2 FQNNGV. There are 16 residues in the CDR3. CDR3 sequence reads: CASSSSDRGGLETQYF. The CDR3 coding sequence is TGTGCCAGCAGCTCCTCCGACAGGGGAGGTCTCGAGACCCAGTACTTC.

The J gene is TRBJ2-5, the V gene TRBV3-1, with TRBD1 matching 7 bases. V gave up 1 base and J gave up 4 bases; unmatched junction bases: 12. This CDR3 contains 17 residues. From germline, CDR1 is LGHDT and CDR2 YNNKEL (reference sequence). The CDR3, as DNA: TGTGCCAGCAGCCAAGGGGACAGACTACACGAGGGAGAGACCCAGTACTTC. It specifies CASSQGDRLHEGETQYF.